The sample holds a few counts of the clone carrying this TCR beta chain. The antigen is not known. These data originate in a study of vaccination and CD4 T cells after COVID-19. Treatment in this sample: roughly 11-day PBMC culture with coronavirus spike peptide pools or control peptides (ViraFEST assay). The ends were cut back, 4 bases at V and 6 bases at J, with 18 bases in the middle. CDR1 is MNHEY and CDR2 is SVGAGI in the germline V gene. The CDR3 has 15 amino acids. Scientists ran DNA taken from cultured CD4+ T cells through the Oncomine TCR Beta short-read assay for sequencing. TCRdb re-called the PCR reads through MiXCR, storing one row per CDR3 protein. The table shows tens of thousands of distinct CDR3 sequences, with 43% occurring only once.

The sample taken for sequencing was CD4+ T cells from blood, cultured in vitro. The chain employs TRBV6-5 and TRBJ1-2; D gene unclear. The clonotype was recovered from a human donor who had recovered from COVID-19. CDR3 in amino acids: CASSSEGASNHGYTF. The DNA of the CDR3 is TGTGCCAGCAGTTCTGAAGGTGCCAGTAATCATGGCTACACCTTC.